This T cell receptor (beta chain) appears in the sequencing data of a study of T cell responses to AZD1222 COVID-19 vaccine. Points from the study as a whole: The peak T cell response came first, and repertoires were sampled only after it. Clonal diversity may have been underestimated, and the donors were mostly white British, with more females than males.

Pooling was applied to second doses at about 4 or about 12 weeks. The CDR3 totals 13 residues. Germline lookup yields CDR1 GTSNPN and CDR2 SVGIG (reference sequence). Trimming cost V 0 bases and J 3 bases, with 9 bases left between them. Generated by immunoSEQ multiplex PCR, the TCRdb table keeps only in-frame clones and is missing some. In the table there are some 110,000 clones, around 85% of which are singletons. A remark on this clone: Its specificity is unknown.

Source: peripheral blood, taken 28 days after the second AZD1222 dose. The chain recombines TRBV30 with TRBJ2-7, with D maybe TRBD1 (5 bases). This TCR was sampled from an adult who received the AZD1222 COVID-19 vaccine. CDR3 DNA: TGTGCCTGGAGTGTACAGGTTAACTACGAGCAGTACTTC. Translation: CAWSVQVNYEQYF.